Following are 11 T cell receptor beta chains from one sample sequenced in a study of T cells in Graves' hyperthyroidism and ophthalmopathy. The CDR3 regions of TCR beta were amplified from RNA transcripts. RT-PCR in the first round (using the HTBI primer set) targeted the TCR CDR3. TCRdb ran MiXCR on the multiplex PCR reads and lists one entry per CDR3 protein. The repertoire consists of roughly 580,000 distinct CDR3 sequences, with approximately 44% occurring once and the leading ten covering approximately 8.2%. Material for sequencing was peripheral blood or thyroid tissue (not recorded which). These receptors were obtained from a woman under 30 with Graves' hyperthyroidism.

The chain links TRBV2 to TRBJ2-2; D is possibly TRBD1 (6 bases). V shed 4 bases and J shed 4 bases, with 10 bases lying between them. The CDR3 is made up of 14 amino acids. Germline CDR1 and CDR2: SNHLY and FYNNEI. CDR3 sequence (DNA): TGTGCCAGCAGTGCAGCACAGGGCACCGGGGAGCTGTTTTTT. Translating it yields CASSAAQGTGELFF.

This clonotype appeared many times. The V and J genes are TRBV29-1 and TRBJ2-6; unclear D gene. With 5 bases removed from V and 0 bases from J, the gap between germline ends came to 5 bases. This CDR3 contains 13 residues. CDR1 and CDR2 (germline): SQVTM, ANQGSEA. The CDR3 DNA reads TGCAGCGTTCAGTACTCTGGGGCCAACGTCCTGACTTTC. This gives the protein CSVQYSGANVLTF.

About this clonotype: This clone may be a read error of a much larger clone one base away. The gene calls are TRBV7-9 and TRBJ2-5; no clear D. The V end was cut by 5 bases, the J end by 4 bases, with 17 bases between. CDR1 and CDR2 from the germline V gene are SEHNR and FQNEAQ (reference sequence). The CDR3 spans 15 residues. CDR3 nucleotide sequence: TGTGCCAGCAGCGATAGCCTCGGCGGCCGAGAGACCCAGTACTTC. Amino acid sequence: CASSDSLGGRETQYF. The whole variable domain, remainder taken from reference TRBV7-9 and TRBJ2-5, is DTGVSQNPRHKITKRGQNVTFRCDPISEHNRLYWYRQTLGQGPEFLTYFQNEAQLEKSRLLSDRFSAERPKGSFSTLEIQRTEQGDSAMYLCASSDSLGGRETQYFGPGTRLLVL.

The gene calls are TRBV7-9 and TRBJ1-4; 8 bases agree with TRBD1. The V segment lost 6 bases and the J segment 5 bases; nucleotides outside the gene matches: 11. CDR3 length: 16 amino acids. Germline CDR1 reads SEHNR; CDR2 reads FQNEAQ (reference sequence). As DNA, the CDR3 is TGTGCCAGCAGTCAAGCAGGGGGCGCGTACAATGAAAAACTGTTTTTT. Its protein product is CASSQAGGAYNEKLFF.

This clonotype was observed once. The chain links TRBV29-1 to TRBJ2-2, with 7 nucleotides matching TRBD2. Germline V gene data show CDR1 as SQVTM and CDR2 as ANQGSEA. V shed 5 bases, J shed 7 bases, and the junction held 10 bases outside the gene matches. The CDR3 consists of 14 residues. In nucleotides, the CDR3 is TGCAGCGTTCGTGGGGGGGGAGGTAACGGGGAGCTGTTTTTT. Translating it yields CSVRGGGGNGELFF.

In regard to this clonotype: Its ends do not fully match the called genes, so a read error is possible. The chain couples TRBV7-3 to TRBJ1-5; 8 positions agree with TRBD1. This CDR3 region has 16 residues. CDR1 and CDR2 from the germline V gene are SGHTA and FQGTGA. CDR3 DNA sequence: TGCGCCAGCAGCCAAGATCTCCGGACAGGGAGACAGCCCCAGCATTTT. This codes for CASSQDLRTGRQPQHF.

The V and J genes are TRBV19 and TRBJ1-5, with D maybe TRBD1 (5 bases). This CDR3 spans 13 amino acids. With 6 bases removed from V and 7 bases from J, the gap between germline ends came to 13 bases. CDR1 and CDR2 (germline): LNHDA, SQIVND (reference sequence). The CDR3 loop is CASRWGSGQPQHF. CDR3 coding DNA: TGTGCCAGTAGGTGGGGGTCGGGACAGCCCCAGCATTTT. Using reference TRBV19 and TRBJ1-5 for the parts outside the CDR3, the full variable domain is DGGITQSPKYLFRKEGQNVTLSCEQNLNHDAMYWYRQDPGQGLRLIYYSQIVNDFQKGDIAEGYSVSREKKESFPLTVTSAQKNPTAFYLCASRWGSGQPQHFGDGTRLSIL.

This clonotype was recorded many times. V is TRBV25-1 and J is TRBJ1-4; perhaps TRBD1 as D (5 bases). Germline-derived CDR1 and CDR2 are MGHDK and SYGVNS. This CDR3 has 15 amino acids. V was cut by 2 bases and J by 7 bases, with 14 bases left in between. For the CDR3, the DNA is TGTGCCAGCAGTGAAAGGGTGGGAAGGGGTGAAAAACTGTTTTTT. It yields the protein CASSERVGRGEKLFF.

The J gene is TRBJ2-7, the V gene TRBV7-9; D might be TRBD2 (6 bases). The CDR3 contains 14 residues. From germline, CDR1 is SEHNR and CDR2 FQNEAQ (reference sequence). V lost 6 bases and J 5 bases, leaving 17 bases between the germline ends. CDR3 DNA sequence: TGTGCCAGCAGTTTGGAGGGGCGGCCTCACGAGCAGTACTTC. Its translation is CASSLEGRPHEQYF.

This clonotype has ten or more counts. The rearrangement joins TRBV29-1 to TRBJ1-2; D may be TRBD1 (5 bases). CDR1 and CDR2 from the germline V gene are SQVTM and ANQGSEA. This CDR3 contains 13 residues. Between the trimmed V and J ends, which lost 6 bases and 0 bases, there was a span of 11 bases. The CDR3 coding sequence is TGCAGCGTCCTGACAGCGACTAACTATGGCTACACCTTC. As protein: CSVLTATNYGYTF.

This clonotype was observed at least ten times. This chain connects TRBV7-9 to TRBJ2-7; D is unclear. The CDR3 covers 12 residues. The V end was cut by 1 base, the J end by 4 bases, with 5 bases between. The germline CDR1 and CDR2 sequences are SEHNR and FQNEAQ (reference sequence). The CDR3 sequence: CASSLGWYEQYF. CDR3 DNA sequence: TGTGCCAGCAGCTTAGGATGGTACGAGCAGTACTTC. Together with reference TRBV7-9 and TRBJ2-7, the CDR3 gives the full variable domain: DTGVSQNPRHKITKRGQNVTFRCDPISEHNRLYWYRQTLGQGPEFLTYFQNEAQLEKSRLLSDRFSAERPKGSFSTLEIQRTEQGDSAMYLCASSLGWYEQYFGPGTRLTVT.